The 5 T cell receptor beta chains given below trace back to one sample, sequenced in a study of glioma-infiltrating T cells after dendritic cell vaccination. Some clones are missing from TCRdb's copy, which holds only in-frame ones; the method was immunoSEQ multiplex PCR. The profile shows tens of thousands of clones, 65% to 90% of them singletons. Sample: blood, taken before dendritic cell vaccination. Receptors originate from a human donor with glioblastoma.

This chain joins TRBV11-3 and TRBJ2-1; maybe TRBD1 (6 bases). The length of the CDR3 is 14 residues. V was clipped by 2 bases and J by 5 bases, with 10 bases between them. In germline, CDR1 is SGHNT, CDR2 YENEEA. This chain's CDR3 is CASSLRGSNNEQFF. In nucleotides, the CDR3 is TGTGCCAGCAGCTTAAGGGGGTCGAACAATGAGCAGTTCTTC.

Details on this clone: The junction and the germline gene differ at one end; a read error may be behind it. The chain links TRBV5-1 to TRBJ2-7; D may be TRBD2 (5 bases). CDR1 is SGHRS and CDR2 is YFSETQ in the germline V gene. The CDR3 runs 13 residues. The CDR3 loop is CASSFTSLGEQYF. The CDR3 region has the DNA TGTGCCAGCAGCTTCACTAGTTTAGGTGAGCAGTACTTC.

The rearrangement uses TRBV27 and TRBJ1-4, with TRBD1 as a possible D gene (5 bases). This CDR3 region has 15 residues. Between the trimmed V and J ends, which lost 6 bases and 0 bases, there was a span of 11 bases. Germline CDR1 and CDR2: MNHEY and SMNVEV (reference sequence). Written as DNA, the CDR3 is TGTGCCAGCAGGCCCTCAGGGCCAACTAATGAAAAACTGTTTTTT. It specifies CASRPSGPTNEKLFF.

This clone showed up just a few times. The chain is built from TRBV21-1 and TRBJ1-6; the table names TRBD1, a call not compared with the DNA. TRBV21-1 is listed as a pseudogene. This CDR3 is built from 16 residues. The CDR3 loop is CASSSRRTRSPSPLHF. CDR3 DNA sequence: TGTGCCAGCAGCAGCCGAAGGACAAGGTCCCCTTCACCCCTCCACTTT.

This rearrangement joins TRBV5-4 to TRBJ2-7; tentative D call: TRBD1 (6 bases). CDR3 size: 14 residues. Trimming took off 2 bases at V and 1 base at J, with 10 bases between the two ends. CDR1 is SGHNT, CDR2 YYREEE, per germline (reference sequence). This chain's CDR3 is CASSLQGVSYEQYF. Here the CDR3 DNA reads TGTGCCAGCAGCTTACAGGGTGTTTCCTACGAGCAGTACTTC.